The rows below give T cell receptor beta chains drawn from one sample of a study of PD-1 blockade in mismatch repair-deficient tumors. Sequencing used immunoSEQ multiplex PCR; TCRdb keeps in-frame clones, though not all of them. The profile shows approximately 130,000 clones, around 86% of them singletons. The sample here was peripheral blood, taken 44 weeks after starting pembrolizumab. Receptors originate from an adult with mismatch repair-deficient cancer. Both conserved end residues are part of each CDR3. The D gene is left open where the match is weak. Size values are once, few and many counts, or a class for expanded clones, and some rows have none.

TRBD2	TRBJ2-7	.	TRBV19	TGTGCCAGTAGTAGGTGGGCTAGCGGAGATTACGAGCAGTACTTC	CASSRWASGDYEQYF
.	TRBJ2-1	.	TRBV7-2	TGTGCCAGCAGCCAGTCCTACAATGAGCAGTTCTTC	CASSQSYNEQFF
TRBD2	TRBJ2-7	.	TRBV27	TGTGCCAGCAGTTTTATCGGCGGGGGAACTTACGAGCAGTACTTC	CASSFIGGGTYEQYF
.	TRBJ2-2	.	TRBV6-6	TGTGCCATGGCGGGCGGGCCGAACACCGGGGAGCTGTTTTTT	CAMAGGPNTGELFF
.	TRBJ2-3	.	TRBV5-4	TGTGCCAGCAGCTCGCCAAAGGAAAGCACAGATACGCAGTATTTT	CASSSPKESTDTQYF
.	TRBJ2-2	.	TRBV7-9	TGTGCCAGCAGCTACCGGGCCGGGGAGCTGTTTTTT	CASSYRAGELFF
TRBD2	TRBJ2-5	.	TRBV25-1	TGTGCCAGCAGTGAAACCCCTAGCGGGAGGTTGACAGAGACCCAGTACTTC	CASSETPSGRLTETQYF
.	TRBJ2-7	.	TRBV5-4	TGTGCCAGCAGCTTAGAAGGTTCCTCCTACGAGCAGTACTTC	CASSLEGSSYEQYF
.	TRBJ2-7	once	TRBV29-1	TGCAGCGTTGGACGTTCCTACTACGAGCAGTACTTC	CSVGRSYYEQYF
TRBD2	TRBJ2-2	.	TRBV4-3	TGCGCCAGCAGCCAAAGGCGCCAGCGGGAATACACCGGGGAGCTGTTTTTT	CASSQRRQREYTGELFF
.	TRBJ1-5	.	TRBV15	TGTGCCACCAGCAGACCCGGCGGCAGGAAGAATCAGCCCCAGCATTTT	CATSRPGGRKNQPQHF
TRBD2	TRBJ2-7	.	TRBV11-1	TGTGCCAGCAGCCTCGGGACTAGCGCATACGAGCAGTACTTC	CASSLGTSAYEQYF
TRBD2	TRBJ2-3	.	TRBV4-1	TGCGCCAGCAGCCAAGTTCGACTAGCGGGAGGGAAGGGGTCAGATACGCAGTATTTT	CASSQVRLAGGKGSDTQYF
TRBD1	TRBJ2-1	.	TRBV6-1	TGTGCCACCCTGGGGACAGCCAACCCGTACAATGAGCAGTTCTTC	CATLGTANPYNEQFF
TRBD1	TRBJ2-1	.	TRBV13	TGTGCCAGCAGCTTAGCCCCGGACAGGGAGCAGTTCTTC	CASSLAPDREQFF
TRBD1	TRBJ1-2	.	TRBV28	TGTGCCAGCAGTTTATCACTGGGACAGAGATTGGGGGGCTACACCTTC	CASSLSLGQRLGGYTF
.	TRBJ1-2	.	TRBV9	TGTGCCAGCAGCGTTCAGGACACTAGTCATGGCTACACCTTC	CASSVQDTSHGYTF
.	TRBJ2-3	.	TRBV4-1	TGCGCCAGCAGCCAAGAGCCCCCTAGCACAGATACGCAGTATTTT	CASSQEPPSTDTQYF
.	TRBJ1-1	.	TRBV5-6	TGTGCCAGCAGCACGGGTTTTTTCACTGAAGCTTTCTTT	CASSTGFFTEAFF
.	TRBJ2-3	.	TRBV7-9	TGTGCCAGCAGCTTTAGTAGCACAGATACGCAGTATTTT	CASSFSSTDTQYF
.	TRBJ2-1	.	TRBV5-1	TGCGCCAGCAGCTTGTTCCCTTCCGGGATTGTCGACAATGAGCAGTTCTTC	CASSLFPSGIVDNEQFF
.	TRBJ1-4	.	TRBV28	TGTGCCAGCACCGGCAGGGGTTTAACTAATGAAAAACTGTTTTTT	CASTGRGLTNEKLFF
.	TRBJ2-4	.	TRBV7-2	TGTGCCAGCAGCTTAGATCCCCCTTGGACAGCCCTGGGAAACATTCAGTACTTC	CASSLDPPWTALGNIQYF
TRBD2	TRBJ2-7	.	TRBV4-2	TGTGCCAGCAGCCGAGTCCTGGGACTAGAGGCCTACGAGCAGTACTTC	CASSRVLGLEAYEQYF
TRBD1	TRBJ2-5	.	TRBV2	TGTGCCAGCACTAGGACAGGGAAAGAGACCCAGTACTTC	CASTRTGKETQYF
.	TRBJ2-1	.	TRBV7-8	TGTGCCAGCAGCCCTCAGAGGAGCTCCTACAATGAGCAGTTCTTC	CASSPQRSSYNEQFF
TRBD2	TRBJ2-3	few	TRBV4-3	TGCGCCAGCAGCCAAGAATGGGCGGGAGAAGTAGATACGCAGTATTTT	CASSQEWAGEVDTQYF
.	TRBJ2-7	.	TRBV27	TGTGCCAGCAGTTCGAACAGGGGTAGTGCGGGGAAAGGGTTCGCGTTTAGGTCCTACGAGCAGTACTTC	CASSSNRGSAGKGFAFRSYEQYF
.	TRBJ2-2	few	TRBV15	TGTGCCACCAGTATAGATCGGGCTGGACCCGGGGAGCTGTTTTTT	CATSIDRAGPGELFF
.	TRBJ2-4	.	TRBV20-1	TGCAGTGCCCGGGAAATTAGCGTTCAGTACTTC	CSAREISVQYF
TRBD1	TRBJ1-1	.	TRBV5-1	TGCGCCAGCAGCTTGGCCGGGACAGGGATTGAAGCTTTCTTT	CASSLAGTGIEAFF
.	TRBJ1-2	.	TRBV19	TGTGCCAGTAAGCCGGGGAGCTATGGCTACACCTTC	CASKPGSYGYTF
.	TRBJ1-5	.	TRBV28	TGTGCCAGCAGTTATGGGCAGTACCAGCCCCAGCATTTT	CASSYGQYQPQHF
.	TRBJ2-6	.	TRBV25-1	TGTGCCAGCAGCTCGAGGGAGGCTGGGGCCAACGTCCTGACTTTC	CASSSREAGANVLTF
.	TRBJ2-7	.	TRBV10-3	TGTGCCATCAGTCCCGGGACCAGGAGCTCCTACGAGCAGTACTTC	CAISPGTRSSYEQYF
.	TRBJ2-7	.	TRBV6-6	TGTGCCAGCAGTGAAGGGGTCTTC	CASSEGVF
.	TRBJ2-1	.	TRBV7-6	TGTGCCAGCAGCCCGCGGGGCGGGAATACCTACAATGAGCAGTTCTTC	CASSPRGGNTYNEQFF
.	TRBJ2-3	.	TRBV5-4	TGTGCCAGCAGCTACGATCGGGGCGATACGCAGTATTTT	CASSYDRGDTQYF
.	TRBJ1-1	.	TRBV19	TGTGCCAGTAGTATCAGAGGGTCCGGGCTGAACACTGAAGCTTTCTTT	CASSIRGSGLNTEAFF
.	TRBJ2-7	.	TRBV10-3	TGTGCCATCAGTGAGTCGGAGACCCAGGGCGCGCTCTACGAGCAGTACTTC	CAISESETQGALYEQYF
.	TRBJ1-2	.	TRBV2	TGTGCCAGCAGTGAAACGGGACTGGTGGCCTATGGCTACACCTTC	CASSETGLVAYGYTF
.	TRBJ1-1	.	TRBV18	TGTGCCAGCTCACCAGGAGGCCTCGGGAACACTGAAGCTTTCTTT	CASSPGGLGNTEAFF
TRBD1	TRBJ1-5	once	TRBV28	TGTGCCAGCAGTCAGCCTCGTGGGACAGGGGGTGCGCCCCAGCATTTT	CASSQPRGTGGAPQHF
.	TRBJ2-7	.	TRBV23-1	TGCGCCAGCAGTCAATCACCGTCATCACTAGCTCCCCCCTACGAGCAGTACTTC	CASSQSPSSLAPPYEQYF
.	TRBJ1-3	.	TRBV19	TGTGCCAGCTTCTCCGGTCGACGGGCCTCTGGAAACACCATATATTTT	CASFSGRRASGNTIYF